The T cell receptor (beta chain) described here comes from a study of blood T cells in healthy people across ages. Individuals who donated were healthy Caucasians from Russia aged about 6 to 90. This clonotype was counted between two and nine times. A second PCR of roughly 7 to 11 cycles used a sample-barcoded 5' primer and a J-beta primer mix. The template-switch adaptor was a 5' adaptor with 12 random nucleotides. It tagged each cDNA molecule. TCRdb recomputed calls from the 5' RACE reads with MiXCR, one row per CDR3 protein. The table records more than 500,000 distinct CDR3 sequences, about a quarter of them present only once. Germline V gives CDR1 SGHNT, CDR2 YENEEA. The junction had 6 bases not matched to a gene; V was cut back by 0 bases and J by 5 bases. This CDR3 is 16 amino acids long. These data were likewise used in another study, on T cells of mothers and their children. From that report: In this cohort, donors were a few healthy Caucasian mothers plus their six children. No persistent microchimeric T cell clones were detected.

J is TRBJ2-1 and V is TRBV11-3, with 8 bases matching TRBD2. The clonotype originates from a boy aged 2 to 10 in good health. The sample consisted of blood. This chain's CDR3 is CASSLDFGLAHNEQFF. DNA of the CDR3: TGTGCCAGCAGCTTAGATTTCGGACTAGCACACAATGAGCAGTTCTTC.